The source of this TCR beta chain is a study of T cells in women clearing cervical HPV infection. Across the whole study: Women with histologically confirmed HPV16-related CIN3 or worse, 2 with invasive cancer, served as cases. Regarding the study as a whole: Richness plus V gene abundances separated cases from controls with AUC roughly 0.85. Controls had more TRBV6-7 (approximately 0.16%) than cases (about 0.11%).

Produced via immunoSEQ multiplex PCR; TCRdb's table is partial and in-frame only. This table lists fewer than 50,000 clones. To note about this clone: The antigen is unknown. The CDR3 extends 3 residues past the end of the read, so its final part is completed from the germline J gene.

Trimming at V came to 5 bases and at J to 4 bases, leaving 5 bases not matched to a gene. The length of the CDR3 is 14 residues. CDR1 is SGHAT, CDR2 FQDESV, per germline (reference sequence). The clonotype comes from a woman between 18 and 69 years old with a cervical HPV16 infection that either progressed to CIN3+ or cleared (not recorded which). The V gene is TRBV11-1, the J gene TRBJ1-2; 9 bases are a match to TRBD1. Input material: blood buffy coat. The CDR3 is CASSPPGQGYGYTF. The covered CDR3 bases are TGTGCCAGCAGCCCCCCGGGACAGGGCTATGGC.